This T cell receptor (beta chain) was retrieved from a study of blood T cell repertoires in COVID-19 (dated by TCRdb to about 2020). With regard to the full study: The collaborator samples originated in the United States, Italy and Spain and spanned the acute and convalescent phases of COVID-19. The prospective study material was composed of cDNA or gDNA derived from T cells, B-cell-depleted T cells, or PBMCs. Subjects who had been exposed to COVID-19, were actively infected with it, or had recovered from it provided the deeply sampled blood TCRbeta repertoires that made up the dataset. A freely available public database, intended as a resource for researchers studying the immune response to SARS-CoV-2, is where the repertoires were released. Samples were obtained from the ongoing ImmuneRACE study (first 160 participants) and from 950 to 1,500 subjects provided by 6 global collaborators. Nearly every sample came with metadata listing a de-identified subject ID, COVID-19 status, age in years and sex. Where HLA class I and class II types were available, the types were taken from metadata supplied by the sample provider, not from assay-based typing.

As regards this clone: Its recognized antigen is unknown. Qualities for individual bases were not recorded, and no much larger clone is one base off.

V lost 6 bases and J lost 2 bases, and the count of bases not matched to a germline gene is 10. Including cysteine and phenylalanine, the CDR3 has 17 amino acids. The kept DNA is CDR3 alone, 51 bases in frame from the first base. CDR1 and CDR2 (SGHVS, FQNEAQ) derive from the germline V gene. TCRbeta CDR3 regions were amplified from genomic DNA using the immunoSEQ Assay, a bias-controlled multiplex PCR. The published analysis was carried out like this. The number of nucleated cells in each sample was estimated from the amplification of reference gene primers within the assay. To quantify the absolute abundance of each unique TCRbeta CDR3 rearrangement, sequence reads were collapsed and filtered. For each sample, productive Simpson clonality was calculated as the square root of Simpson's diversity index across productive rearrangements. TCRdb limited this immuneACCESS table to in-frame rearrangements with V and J called. A share of clones is missing; checked studies link under half to unresolved V genes, and the rest is unexplained. V and J calls and clone size follow that table, whereas D and trimming were derived from the DNA. This sample is represented by roughly 200,000 clones; 65% to 90% of them were singletons. The ten largest clones take up about 5% of the sample.

Participants in the prospective study were enrolled through a virtual design, were aged roughly 18 to 100 years, and lived in about two dozen United States geographic areas. Cohort assignment in the prospective study relied on participant-reported clinical history from a screening survey and a study questionnaire. Mobile phlebotomists in the prospective study collected whole blood, serum and a nasopharyngeal or oropharyngeal swab from every participant. Additional blood draws and questionnaires over a roughly two-month period could optionally be provided by prospective study participants. Before DNA extraction, prospective study blood samples were shipped either frozen or at room temperature. Overall results and qualifications from the work: The quantity of clinical and demographic metadata differed by source and by participant and was supplied without curation.

The receptor comes from a woman aged 55 to 70 with acute COVID-19. The rearranged segments are TRBV7-8 and TRBJ2-3; 11 nucleotides in the junction match TRBD1. The source material was PBMCs or T cells enriched from blood (not recorded which). This receptor has the CDR3 CASRPGQGVLLTDTQYF. The nucleotide sequence is given as TGTGCCAGCAGACCGGGACAGGGGGTTCTACTCACAGATACGCAGTATTTT.